Below, 20 T cell receptor beta chains from the same sample are listed, as sequenced in a study of blood T cell repertoires in COVID-19 (dated by TCRdb to 2018 to 2020). The library came from the immunoSEQ multiplex PCR assay. The table comes from immuneACCESS by way of TCRdb, which keeps in-frame sequences with V and J called. Part of the clones is missing from these tables; in studies checked, under half for an unresolved V gene and the rest for unknown reasons. This sample comprises a few hundred thousand clones, approximately 80% of them detected only once. 6% to 9.5% of the sample comes from the top ten. Sequenced sample: peripheral blood. The receptor set was obtained from a woman aged 45-60 years with acute or convalescent COVID-19.

This clone was observed once. This chain links TRBV10-2 with TRBJ2-3; 14 bases map to TRBD2. The CDR3 has 16 residues. Germline CDR1 WSHSY, CDR2 SAAADI. With V trimmed by 5 bases and J by 1 base, 2 bases remained unmatched. The DNA of the CDR3 is TGCGCCAGCAGTCCGACTAGCGGGGGGGGCACAGATACGCAGTATTTT. Its translation is CASSPTSGGGTDTQYF.

V usage is TRBV27 and J usage is TRBJ2-7; a possible D gene is TRBD2 (7 bases). The CDR3 is made up of 15 amino acids. V was clipped by 8 bases and J by 2 bases, with 19 bases between them. CDR1 MNHEY and CDR2 SMNVEV come from the germline V gene (reference sequence). CDR3 amino acids: CASSLTGTNAYEQYF. In DNA form, the CDR3 reads TGTGCCAGCTCCCTAACAGGGACTAATGCCTACGAGCAGTACTTC.

The gene calls are TRBV13 and TRBJ1-6; TRBD1 agrees at 9 bases. The CDR3 contains 13 residues. From germline, CDR1 is PRHDT and CDR2 FYEKMQ (reference sequence). V trimming: 5 bases; J trimming: 14 bases; junction bases outside the gene matches: 7. CDR3 in amino acids: CASSLRQGGTLHF. The CDR3 DNA sequence: TGTGCCAGCAGCCTTCGACAGGGGGGGACCCTCCACTTT. Combining the CDR3 with reference TRBV13 and TRBJ1-6 gives the whole variable domain AAGVIQSPRHLIKEKRETATLKCYPIPRHDTVYWYQQGPGQDPQFLISFYEKMQSDKGSIPDRFSAQQFSDYHSELNMSSLELGDSALYFCASSLRQGGTLHFGNGTRLTVT.

V and J are TRBV28 and TRBJ1-1; TRBD1 matches at 9 bases. The germline gives CDR1 MDHEN, CDR2 SYDVKM. The CDR3 loop spans 16 amino acids. V shed 7 bases and J 1 base; nucleotides not matched to a gene: 10. This CDR3 is CASTSGNRGPNTEAFF. The CDR3 nucleotides read TGTGCCAGCACCTCTGGCAACAGGGGGCCGAACACTGAAGCTTTCTTT.

The chain uses TRBV18 and TRBJ1-5; 9 nucleotides align to TRBD1. The CDR3 runs to 15 residues. V dropped 6 bases and J dropped 12; count of bases not matched to a gene: 15. Per germline, CDR1 KGHSH and CDR2 LQKENI. The CDR3 protein is CASSPFPGQGVIQHF. CDR3 coding DNA: TGTGCCAGCTCGCCCTTCCCGGGACAGGGAGTTATCCAGCATTTT.

The chain carries TRBV6-2 or TRBV6-3 and TRBJ2-5; 10 nucleotides agree with TRBD2. The CDR3 is 14 amino acids. Germline values: CDR1 MNHEY, CDR2 SVGEGT. The J segment lost 5 bases and the V segment lost 4 bases, leaving 4 bases of the junction unmatched. In DNA form, the CDR3 reads TGTGCCAGCAGTTGGGGTAGCGGGAGGGAGACCCAGTACTTC. Protein: CASSWGSGRETQYF.

By its share, this clone is medium-sized. Different DNA sequences within this sample yield the same CDR3. The chain employs TRBV2 and TRBJ1-5, with 7 nucleotides matching TRBD1. J lost 2 bases, V lost 5 bases, and 6 bases had no gene match. This CDR3 is 15 amino acids long. The germline V gene encodes CDR1 SNHLY and CDR2 FYNNEI. CDR3: CASSSTGVGNQPQHF. DNA of the CDR3: TGTGCCAGCAGTTCTACAGGGGTGGGCAATCAGCCCCAGCATTTT.

The V gene is TRBV5-4, the J gene TRBJ2-2; 7 bases fit TRBD1. CDR1 and CDR2 (germline): SGHNT, YYREEE (reference sequence). This CDR3 spans 14 amino acids. V trimming: 4 bases; J trimming: 8 bases; junction bases outside the gene matches: 8. CDR3 protein: CASSRQGRTGELFF. CDR3 in DNA: TGTGCCAGCAGCCGACAGGGACGAACGGGGGAGCTGTTTTTT.

V usage is TRBV7-9 and J usage is TRBJ1-3; maybe TRBD1 (6 bases). The CDR3 length is 15 residues. The germline V gene encodes CDR1 SEHNR and CDR2 FQNEAQ (reference sequence). V was cut by 3 bases and J by 0 bases, with 9 bases left in between. The CDR3 loop is CASSLDSISGNTIYF. The CDR3 DNA reads as TGTGCCAGCAGCTTGGACAGCATCTCTGGAAACACCATATATTTT. Together with reference TRBV7-9 and TRBJ1-3, the CDR3 gives the full variable domain: DTGVSQNPRHKITKRGQNVTFRCDPISEHNRLYWYRQTLGQGPEFLTYFQNEAQLEKSRLLSDRFSAERPKGSFSTLEIQRTEQGDSAMYLCASSLDSISGNTIYFGEGSWLTVV.

The CDR3 bases are TGTGCCACCAGTGGCCGGGACAGGGGGTCAGACAATGAGCAGTTCTTC. Translated: CATSGRDRGSDNEQFF. The chain is built from TRBV24-1 and TRBJ2-1, with 11 bases aligning to TRBD1. The CDR3 runs 16 residues. Germline CDR1 reads KGHDR; CDR2 reads SFDVKD. The J segment lost 5 bases and the V segment lost 5 bases, leaving 7 bases of the junction unmatched.

The V and J genes are TRBV29-1 and TRBJ1-2; no firm D call. The CDR3 runs 14 residues. Germline CDR1 SQVTM, CDR2 ANQGSEA. V was trimmed by 0 bases and J by 8 bases, leaving 16 bases between them. The CDR3 coding sequence is TGCAGCGTTGAAGATCCATTTGGGAGAATGGGCTACACCTTC. As protein: CSVEDPFGRMGYTF. The complete variable domain, with remaining parts taken from reference TRBV29-1 and TRBJ1-2, reads SAVISQKPSRDICQRGTSLTIQCQVDSQVTMMFWYRQQPGQSLTLIATANQGSEATYESGFVIDKFPISRPNLTFSTLTVSNMSPEDSSIYLCSVEDPFGRMGYTFGSGTRLTVV.

This chain joins TRBV27 and TRBJ1-6; the match to TRBD1 covers 7 bases. CDR1 and CDR2 from the germline V gene are MNHEY and SMNVEV (reference sequence). The CDR3 has 16 amino acids. Trimming took 5 bases from V and 3 from J; bases not matched to a gene: 7. The CDR3 DNA reads as TGTGCCAGCAGTGCCACGACAGGGTACTATAATTCACCCCTCCACTTT. Encoded protein: CASSATTGYYNSPLHF.

This clone was detected a few times. The chain carries TRBV27 and TRBJ1-6; D is undetermined. CDR3 length equals 15 residues. Germline V gives CDR1 MNHEY, CDR2 SMNVEV (reference sequence). Trimming pared 4 bases from V and 2 bases from J, leaving 9 bases between. CDR3 sequence (DNA): TGTGCCAGCAGTTCGGCGGGCGCCTATAATTCACCCCTCCACTTT. It encodes CASSSAGAYNSPLHF.

The chain combines TRBV3-1 (or the pseudogene TRBV3-2) with TRBJ1-1; D is unresolved. The CDR3 covers 13 residues. V lost 7 bases, J lost 2 bases, and 11 bases lay in between. The germline gives CDR1 LGHDT, CDR2 YNNKEL (reference sequence). CDR3 protein: CASKEGLNTEAFF. Here the CDR3 DNA reads TGTGCCAGCAAGGAGGGCTTAAACACTGAAGCTTTCTTT.

The chain carries TRBV5-6 and TRBJ1-6, with a tentative D call TRBD1 (5 bases). The length of the CDR3 is 15 residues. V was pared by 0 bases and J by 10 bases, with 14 bases between. CDR1 is SGHDT and CDR2 is YYEEEE in the germline V gene. Here the CDR3 DNA reads TGTGCCAGCAGCTTGGCCGGGGGGAGGGCCTCACCCCTCCACTTT. Amino acid sequence: CASSLAGGRASPLHF.

The CDR3 region has the DNA TGCGCCAGCAGCTATAGCGGGGGGGCGGAGACCCAGTACTTC. Its translation is CASSYSGGAETQYF. The chain recombines TRBV5-1 with TRBJ2-5; 11 bases are shared with TRBD2. Losses at the gene ends were 3 bases for V and 5 bases for J; bases not matched to a gene: 3. CDR1 is SGHRS and CDR2 is YFSETQ in the germline V gene. This CDR3 has 14 amino acids.

V is TRBV29-1 and J is TRBJ1-2, with D possibly TRBD1 on 5 matching bases. Looked up from germline, CDR1 is SQVTM and CDR2 is ANQGSEA. V lost 6 bases and J 8 bases, leaving 19 bases between the germline ends. The CDR3 is 13 amino acids. CDR3 DNA: TGCAGCGTCGAACATAGGGGAGGCTGGGGCTACACCTTC. Amino acid sequence: CSVEHRGGWGYTF.

This chain links TRBV5-6 with TRBJ1-2, with 9 bases lining up with TRBD1. With 7 bases clipped from V and 7 bases from J, the junction kept 5 bases outside the gene matches. The germline CDR1 and CDR2 sequences are SGHDT and YYEEEE. This CDR3 has 12 amino acids. CDR3 DNA sequence: TGTGCCAGCGGACAGGGGCTTGGTGGCTACACCTTC. Protein sequence: CASGQGLGGYTF.

The CDR3 region is CASSLLQSSYEQYF. The CDR3, as DNA: TGTGCCAGCAGCTTATTACAGTCAAGCTACGAGCAGTACTTC. The chain carries TRBV7-2 and TRBJ2-7; no reliable D call. The CDR3 spans 14 residues. Germline-derived CDR1 and CDR2 are SGHTA and FQGNSA. Trimming stripped 2 bases from V and 3 bases from J, with 11 bases between. Full variable domain (outside the CDR3, taken from reference TRBV7-2 and TRBJ2-7): GAGVSQSPSNKVTEKGKDVELRCDPISGHTALYWYRQSLGQGLEFLIYFQGNSAPDKSGLPSDRFSAERTGGSVSTLTIQRTQQEDSAVYLCASSLLQSSYEQYFGPGTRLTVT.

This sequence joins TRBV29-1 and TRBJ1-4; TRBD1 matches 7 bases. Germline V gives CDR1 SQVTM, CDR2 ANQGSEA. This CDR3 has 13 amino acids. V gave up 6 bases and J gave up 7 bases; unmatched junction bases: 8. The CDR3 here is CSVRLTGTEKLFF. The CDR3 coding sequence is TGCAGCGTCCGGTTGACAGGGACTGAAAAACTGTTTTTT.